This TCR beta chain was found in a study of T-cell memory formation after mild COVID-19. Broader study findings: Pre-infection memory carried some responding clones, suggesting that cross-reactive memory joined.

Each CDR3 protein is one row after TCRdb ran MiXCR on the 5' RACE reads. The table shows approximately 300,000 distinct CDR3 sequences, with 8.2% occurring only once. The CDR3 totals 13 residues. Per germline, CDR1 KGHSH and CDR2 LQKENI. The ends lost 5 bases at V and 1 base at J; junction bases unmatched: 2. As concerns this clonotype: Its antigen remains unidentified.

Sequencing used PBMCs or a T cell subset sorted from them (not recorded which). This rearrangement joins TRBV18 to TRBJ2-7, with 7 bases lining up with TRBD1. The receptor was isolated from a man between 18 and 35 years old who had mild COVID-19 (a few samples of this study predate the infection). Cell type and time point are not known. This chain's CDR3 is CASSEDRSYEQYF. CDR3 in DNA: TGTGCCAGCTCAGAGGACAGGTCCTACGAGCAGTACTTC.